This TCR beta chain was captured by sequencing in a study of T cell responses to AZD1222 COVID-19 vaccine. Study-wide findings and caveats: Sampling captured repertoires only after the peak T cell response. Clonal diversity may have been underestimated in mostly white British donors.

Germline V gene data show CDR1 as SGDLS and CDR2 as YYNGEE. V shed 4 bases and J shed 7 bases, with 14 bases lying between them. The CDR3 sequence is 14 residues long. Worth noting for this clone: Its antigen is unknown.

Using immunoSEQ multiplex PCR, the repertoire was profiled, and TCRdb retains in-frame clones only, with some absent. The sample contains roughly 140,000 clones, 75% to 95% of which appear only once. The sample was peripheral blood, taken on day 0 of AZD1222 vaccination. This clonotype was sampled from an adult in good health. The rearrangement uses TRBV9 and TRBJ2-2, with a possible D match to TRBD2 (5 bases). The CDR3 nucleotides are TGTGCCAGCAGCATTACTAGTTCCGGCGGGGAGCTGTTTTTT. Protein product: CASSITSSGGELFF.